This T cell receptor beta chain was retrieved from a study of response to subunit inactivated influenza vaccine. For this clonotype: Its antigen is currently unknown.

TCRdb re-derived calls from the RT-PCR reads in MiXCR, one entry per CDR3 protein. The sample yields roughly 570,000 distinct CDR3 sequences, 13% to 15% seen once. Trimming took off 1 base at V and 3 bases at J, with 7 bases between the two ends. Germline CDR1 reads SGHRS; CDR2 reads YFSETQ. There are 13 residues in the CDR3. Regarding the study as a whole: Few new T cells, the authors suggested, are recruited by each seasonal influenza vaccination.

This specimen consisted of PBMCs from blood, obtained about 13 days after vaccination. The chain recombines TRBV5-1 with TRBJ2-5; no definite D call. This TCR was sampled from a man between 50 and 59 years old who received an inactivated influenza vaccine. CDR3 protein: CASSLNPEETQYF. The CDR3 nucleotides read TGCGCCAGCAGCTTGAACCCAGAAGAGACCCAGTACTTC.